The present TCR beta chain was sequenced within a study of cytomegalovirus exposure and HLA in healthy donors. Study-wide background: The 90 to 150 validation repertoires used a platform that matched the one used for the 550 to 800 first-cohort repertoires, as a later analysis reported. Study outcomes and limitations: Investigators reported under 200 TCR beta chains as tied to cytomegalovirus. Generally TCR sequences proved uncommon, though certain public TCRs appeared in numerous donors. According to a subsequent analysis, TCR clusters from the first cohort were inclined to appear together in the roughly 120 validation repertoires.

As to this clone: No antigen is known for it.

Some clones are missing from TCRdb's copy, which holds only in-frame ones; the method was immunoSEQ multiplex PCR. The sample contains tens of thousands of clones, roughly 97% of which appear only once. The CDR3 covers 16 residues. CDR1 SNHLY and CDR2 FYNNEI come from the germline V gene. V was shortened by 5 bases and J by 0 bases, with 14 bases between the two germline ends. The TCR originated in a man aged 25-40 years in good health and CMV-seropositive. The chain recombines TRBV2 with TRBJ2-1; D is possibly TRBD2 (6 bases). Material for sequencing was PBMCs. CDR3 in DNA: TGTGCCAGCAGTATCGCGGGGTATGCCTCCTACAATGAGCAGTTCTTC. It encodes CASSIAGYASYNEQFF.